Included here is one T cell receptor (beta chain) sequence, with context. Its target is not known. These data are taken from a study of vaccination effects on CD4 cells after COVID-19. Culture lasted about 10 days before CD4+ T cell isolation. Each vaccine recipient was nucleocapsid antibody negative and had no prior SARS-CoV-2 infection. IL-2 medium was substituted for half the medium on days 3 and 7. The protocol was immunoSEQ multiplex PCR, while the TCRdb copy is restricted to in-frame clones and leaves out a portion. The sample records around 40,000 clones, roughly two thirds being singletons. V lost 2 bases and J lost 1, with 14 bases in between. From germline, CDR1 is SGHTA and CDR2 FQGNSA. The CDR3 totals 16 residues. Findings of the study overall: Clones of infection and vaccine origin contracted markedly late after vaccination. Within healthy vaccinees, only 1 of 255 vaccine-induced clones displayed cross-reactivity with common cold coronaviruses.

The clonotype originates from a human donor who received a COVID-19 vaccine. V usage is TRBV7-2 and J usage is TRBJ1-1; unclear D gene. The specimen was CD4+ T cells from PBMCs cultured without peptide, collected before COVID-19 vaccination. The CDR3: CASSLKQPGGNTEAFF. The CDR3 region has the DNA TGTGCCAGCAGCTTAAAACAGCCTGGAGGGAACACTGAAGCTTTCTTT.